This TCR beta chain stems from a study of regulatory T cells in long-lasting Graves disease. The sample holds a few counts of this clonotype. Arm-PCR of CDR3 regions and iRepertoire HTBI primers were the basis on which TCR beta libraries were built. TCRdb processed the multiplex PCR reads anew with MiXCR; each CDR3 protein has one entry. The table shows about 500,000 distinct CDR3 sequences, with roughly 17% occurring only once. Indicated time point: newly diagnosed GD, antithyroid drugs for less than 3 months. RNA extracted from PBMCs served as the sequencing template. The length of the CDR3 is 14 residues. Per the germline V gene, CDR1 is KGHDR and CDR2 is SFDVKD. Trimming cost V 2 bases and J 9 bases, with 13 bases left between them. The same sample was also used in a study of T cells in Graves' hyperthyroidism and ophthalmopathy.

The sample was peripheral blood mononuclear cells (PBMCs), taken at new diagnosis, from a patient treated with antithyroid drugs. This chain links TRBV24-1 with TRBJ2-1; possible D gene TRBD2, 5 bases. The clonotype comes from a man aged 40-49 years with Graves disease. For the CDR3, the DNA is TGTGCCACCAGTGATTGGAGGCCTAGCCCTGAGCAGTTCTTC. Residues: CATSDWRPSPEQFF.